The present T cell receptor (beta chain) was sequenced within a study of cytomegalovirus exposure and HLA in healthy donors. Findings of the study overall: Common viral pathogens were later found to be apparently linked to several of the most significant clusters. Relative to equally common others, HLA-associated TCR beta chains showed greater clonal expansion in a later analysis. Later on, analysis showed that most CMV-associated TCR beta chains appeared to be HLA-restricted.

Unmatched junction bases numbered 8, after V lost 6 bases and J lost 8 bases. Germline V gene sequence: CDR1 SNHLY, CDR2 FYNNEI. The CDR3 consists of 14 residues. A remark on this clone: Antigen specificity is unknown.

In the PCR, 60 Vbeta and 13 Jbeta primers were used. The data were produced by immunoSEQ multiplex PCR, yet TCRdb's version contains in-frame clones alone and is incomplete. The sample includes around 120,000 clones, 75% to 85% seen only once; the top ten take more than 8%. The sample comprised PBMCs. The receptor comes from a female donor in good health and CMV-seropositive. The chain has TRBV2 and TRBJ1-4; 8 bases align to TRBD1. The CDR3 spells CASRRGQGEEKLFF. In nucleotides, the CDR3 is TGTGCCAGCAGACGAGGACAGGGCGAAGAAAAACTGTTTTTT. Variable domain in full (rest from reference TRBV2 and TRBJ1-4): EPEVTQTPSHQVTQMGQEVILRCVPISNHLYFYWYRQILGQKVEFLVSFYNNEISEKSEIFDDQFSVERPDGSNFTLKIRSTKLEDSAMYFCASRRGQGEEKLFFGSGTQLSVL.